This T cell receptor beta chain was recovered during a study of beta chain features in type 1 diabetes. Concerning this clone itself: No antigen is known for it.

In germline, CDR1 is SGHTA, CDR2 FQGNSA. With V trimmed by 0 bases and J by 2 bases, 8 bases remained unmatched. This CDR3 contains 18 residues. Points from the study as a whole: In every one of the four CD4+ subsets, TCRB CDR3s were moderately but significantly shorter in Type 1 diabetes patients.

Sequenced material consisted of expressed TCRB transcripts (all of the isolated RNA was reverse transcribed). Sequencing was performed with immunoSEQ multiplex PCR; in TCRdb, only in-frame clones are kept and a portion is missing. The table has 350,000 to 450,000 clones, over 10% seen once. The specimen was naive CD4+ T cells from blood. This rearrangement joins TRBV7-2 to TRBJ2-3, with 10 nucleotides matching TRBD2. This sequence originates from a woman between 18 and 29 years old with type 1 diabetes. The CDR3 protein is CASSLAPGAGGYTDTQYF. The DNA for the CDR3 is TGTGCCAGCAGCTTAGCGCCTGGAGCGGGAGGGTACACAGATACGCAGTATTTT. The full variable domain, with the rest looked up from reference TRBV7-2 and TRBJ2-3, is GAGVSQSPSNKVTEKGKDVELRCDPISGHTALYWYRQSLGQGLEFLIYFQGNSAPDKSGLPSDRFSAERTGGSVSTLTIQRTQQEDSAVYLCASSLAPGAGGYTDTQYFGPGTRLTVL.